These 31 T cell receptor beta chains were sequenced from one sample in a study of blood T cell repertoires in COVID-19. Clones were sequenced by immunoSEQ multiplex PCR, and TCRdb holds only the in-frame ones, with some missing. This sample has roughly 26,000 clones; 85% to 95% occur once, and the top ten carry about 1.9%. Sequenced input: peripheral blood. All receptors come from a human donor in a cohort sampled during active COVID-19.

The rearrangement uses TRBV12-1 and TRBJ2-5; TRBD2, the table's D call, lacks a check against the DNA. TRBV12-1 has pseudogene status. CDR3 length: 18 residues. Written as DNA, the CDR3 is TGTGCCAGCAGCTTTGGGGTACGGGAGGGCCATAAACAAGCGACCCAGTACTTC. Translation gives CASSFGVREGHKQATQYF.

The genes are TRBV5-5 and TRBJ2-7, with TRBD1 matching over 9 bases. V shed 4 bases, J shed 1 base, and the junction held 3 bases outside the gene matches. Germline V gene lookup returns CDR1 SGHKS and CDR2 YYEKEE (reference sequence). This CDR3 region has 14 residues. The CDR3 DNA follows: TGTGCCAGCAGCCGGACAGGGGTGTCCTACGAGCAGTACTTC. As protein: CASSRTGVSYEQYF.

This clone was recorded once. The rearrangement links TRBV27 to TRBJ1-2, with a possible D match to TRBD1 (6 bases). CDR3 length equals 14 residues. Trimming stripped 5 bases from V and 4 bases from J, with 14 bases between. Germline lookup yields CDR1 MNHEY and CDR2 SMNVEV (reference sequence). The CDR3: CASSLSTGRYGYTF. The CDR3 nucleotides read TGTGCCAGCAGTCTCAGCACAGGGCGCTATGGCTACACCTTC.

The rearrangement joins TRBV9 to TRBJ2-4; 10 nucleotides align to TRBD1. The CDR3 is 17 residues long. The germline V gene has CDR1 SGDLS and CDR2 YYNGEE. Trimming removed 0 bases from V and 8 bases from J; junction bases left unmatched: 11. The CDR3 loop reads CASSVAVAYGTGDIQYF. The DNA for the CDR3 is TGTGCCAGCAGCGTAGCCGTAGCGTATGGGACAGGGGACATTCAGTACTTC.

The chain recombines TRBV5-5 with TRBJ2-6; D not resolved. V was shortened by 3 bases and J by 4 bases, with 8 bases between the two germline ends. Germline-derived CDR1 and CDR2 are SGHKS and YYEKEE (reference sequence). The CDR3 totals 14 residues. The CDR3 DNA is TGTGCCAGCAGCTACAAGACAGGGGCCAACGTCCTGACTTTC. Amino acid sequence: CASSYKTGANVLTF.

The rearrangement links TRBV4-3 to TRBJ1-1; 9 bases map to TRBD1. CDR1 is LGHNA, CDR2 YSLEER, per germline. V trimming: 1 base; J trimming: 0 bases; junction bases outside the gene matches: 6. The CDR3 covers 17 residues. The CDR3 region is CASSQGAGTGMNTEAFF. Here the CDR3 DNA reads TGCGCCAGCAGCCAAGGGGCCGGGACAGGGATGAACACTGAAGCTTTCTTT.

The chain links TRBV11-2 to TRBJ2-5; 14 bases are a match to TRBD2. The CDR3 length is 15 residues. Germline CDR1 is SGHAT and CDR2 is FQNNGV. Losses at the gene ends were 8 bases for V and 5 bases for J; bases not matched to a gene: 7. The CDR3 coding sequence is TGTGCCAGCCAGAAAGGACTAGCGGGGGGCGAGACCCAGTACTTC. This encodes CASQKGLAGGETQYF.

The V gene is TRBV5-4, the J gene TRBJ1-1; D perhaps matches TRBD1 (6 bases). Germline V gives CDR1 SGHNT, CDR2 YYREEE (reference sequence). Trimming shortened V by 0 bases and J by 2 bases, and 11 bases separated the two germline ends. The CDR3 runs to 15 residues. The CDR3 loop is CASSLASTGNTEAFF. In DNA, the CDR3 is TGTGCCAGCAGCTTGGCCTCGACAGGAAACACTGAAGCTTTCTTT.

The chain couples TRBV28 to TRBJ2-7, with 11 bases lining up with TRBD1. The junction had 14 bases not matched to a gene; V was cut back by 4 bases and J by 6 bases. CDR1 and CDR2 from the germline V gene are MDHEN and SYDVKM. The CDR3 extends over 17 amino acids. CDR3 amino acids: CASSSPLGGTGGGEQYF. Here the CDR3 DNA reads TGTGCCAGCAGTTCCCCCCTGGGCGGGACAGGGGGAGGCGAGCAGTACTTC. Looking up the rest from reference TRBV28 and TRBJ2-7 gives the full variable domain: DVKVTQSSRYLVKRTGEKVFLECVQDMDHENMFWYRQDPGLGLRLIYFSYDVKMKEKGDIPEGYSVSREKKERFSLILESASTNQTSMYLCASSSPLGGTGGGEQYFGPGTRLTVT.

The sample holds one count of this clone. Germline and junction disagree at one end, which may indicate a read error. The chain is built from TRBV7-3 and TRBJ2-3, with D perhaps matching TRBD1 (5 bases). This CDR3 is 12 amino acids long. Germline loops: CDR1 SGHTA, CDR2 FQGTGA. CDR3 sequence: CASSAPTATQYF. The CDR3 DNA follows: TGTGCCAGCAGCGCGCCGACAGCTACGCAGTATTTT.

This sequence joins TRBV10-1 and TRBJ2-2, with 7 nucleotides matching TRBD1. The CDR3 loop spans 13 amino acids. V shed 10 bases and J 5 bases; nucleotides not matched to a gene: 7. Germline V gene sequence: CDR1 WNHNN, CDR2 SYGVQD (reference sequence). DNA for the CDR3: TGCGCCACCCGACAGGGTGGAACCGGGGAGCTGTTTTTT. Residues: CATRQGGTGELFF.

J is TRBJ2-1 and V is TRBV5-4, with 13 positions matching TRBD2. V shed 0 bases, J shed 5 bases, and the junction held 2 bases outside the gene matches. The CDR3 runs to 16 residues. The V gene's germline CDR1 is SGHNT and CDR2 YYREEE (reference sequence). The CDR3 protein is CASSLAGLAGNNEQFF. The CDR3 DNA is TGTGCCAGCAGCTTGGCGGGACTAGCGGGGAACAATGAGCAGTTCTTC.

The rearrangement links TRBV3-1 (or the pseudogene TRBV3-2) to TRBJ2-1; 12 bases map to TRBD2. In germline, CDR1 is LGHDT, CDR2 YNNKEL (reference sequence). Trimming at V came to 2 bases and at J to 8 bases, leaving 10 bases not matched to a gene. CDR3 length equals 17 residues. CDR3 coding DNA: TGTGCCAGCAGCCAATCCCAAGGACTAGCGGGGTTCGATGAGCAGTTCTTC. Translation gives CASSQSQGLAGFDEQFF.

J is TRBJ2-1 and V is TRBV3-1 (or the pseudogene TRBV3-2), with 9 bases fitting TRBD2. The CDR3 contains 12 residues. Trimming cost V 4 bases and J 10 bases; bases outside gene matches: 2. CDR1 is LGHDT, CDR2 YNNKEL, per germline (reference sequence). CDR3 bases: TGTGCCAGCAGCCTGACTAGCGGAGAGCAGTTCTTC. Its translation is CASSLTSGEQFF.

This chain joins TRBV7-2 and TRBJ2-7; 9 positions match TRBD2. CDR1 is SGHTA and CDR2 is FQGNSA in the germline V gene. The trim removed 2 bases at V and 7 bases at J, leaving 12 bases unmatched. The CDR3 runs to 16 residues. CDR3 DNA sequence: TGTGCCAGCAGCTTACTGGAGGGACTAGCCTCGGGAGAGCAGTACTTC. Its translation is CASSLLEGLASGEQYF.

The chain uses TRBV7-3 and TRBJ2-1, with a possible D match to TRBD2 (5 bases). This CDR3 region has 13 residues. The germline V gene has CDR1 SGHTA and CDR2 FQGTGA. Trimming took 5 bases from V and 8 from J, leaving 13 bases between them. DNA for the CDR3: TGTGCCAGCAGCACTACTAGTGCCCATGAGCAGTTCTTC. Translated: CASSTTSAHEQFF.

This chain connects TRBV14 to TRBJ1-6; possibly TRBD1 for D (6 bases). The V gene's germline CDR1 is SGHDN and CDR2 FVKESK. The V gene lost 0 bases and the J gene lost 7 bases, with 10 bases spanning the gap. The CDR3 runs 15 residues. The DNA of the CDR3 is TGTGCCAGCAGCCAAGAGGACAGACTCAATTCACCCCTCCACTTT. Its protein is CASSQEDRLNSPLHF.

The chain has TRBV14 and TRBJ1-6, with D unclear. V lost 4 bases, J lost 6 bases, and 10 bases lay in between. This CDR3 contains 14 residues. Germline V CDR1 and CDR2: SGHDN, FVKESK. CDR3: CASSLTRLNSPLHF. CDR3 sequence (DNA): TGTGCCAGCAGCCTAACGAGGCTTAATTCACCCCTCCACTTT.

The V gene is TRBV6-5, the J gene TRBJ2-1, with 10 nucleotides matching TRBD2. The germline CDR1 and CDR2 sequences are MNHEY and SVGAGI. The CDR3 runs 16 residues. The V and J ends lost 3 bases and 6 bases, in that order; junction bases with no gene match: 8. As DNA, the CDR3 is TGTGCCAGCAGTTATAGGTCGGGGACTAGCGCCAATGAGCAGTTCTTC. This encodes CASSYRSGTSANEQFF.

This rearrangement joins TRBV2 to TRBJ1-2, with 9 nucleotides matching TRBD1. V shed 11 bases, J shed 7 bases, and the junction held 5 bases outside the gene matches. This CDR3 region has 11 residues. CDR1 is SNHLY, CDR2 FYNNEI, per germline. Here the CDR3 reads CAGGQGGGYTF. CDR3 nucleotide sequence: TGTGCCGGGGGACAGGGCGGTGGCTACACCTTC.

The chain carries TRBV6-5 and TRBJ2-1; 7 nucleotides agree with TRBD1. After removal of 6 bases from V and 4 bases from J, the junction contained 6 bases not matched to a gene. Germline CDR1 MNHEY, CDR2 SVGAGI. The CDR3 is made up of 14 amino acids. CDR3: CASRLGQPYNEQFF. CDR3 sequence (DNA): TGTGCCAGCAGGCTGGGACAGCCGTACAATGAGCAGTTCTTC.

The chain employs TRBV29-1 and TRBJ2-3; 8 nucleotides align to TRBD1. After removal of 2 bases from V and 0 bases from J, the junction contained 1 base not matched to a gene. This CDR3 is 14 amino acids long. The germline V gene encodes CDR1 SQVTM and CDR2 ANQGSEA. The CDR3 DNA follows: TGCAGCGTTGAAAGGGACAGGAGCACAGATACGCAGTATTTT. Residues: CSVERDRSTDTQYF.

The chain has TRBV19 and TRBJ2-1; TRBD2 aligns across 7 bases. This CDR3 is 14 amino acids long. J gave up 10 bases and V 7 bases, and 13 bases lay outside the gene matches. Germline loops: CDR1 LNHDA, CDR2 SQIVND (reference sequence). The CDR3 nucleotides are TGTGCCAGTAAAAAAGGACTAGGGCCCCTCGAGCAGTTCTTC. This encodes CASKKGLGPLEQFF.

The gene calls are TRBV11-2 and TRBJ2-4; D uncertain. V gave up 1 base and J gave up 0 bases, with 16 bases separating them. The germline gives CDR1 SGHAT, CDR2 FQNNGV. This CDR3 comprises 18 residues. CDR3 DNA: TGTGCCAGCAGCTTAGCATCTAAAGCGCTTCTAGCCAAAAACATTCAGTACTTC. This sequence encodes CASSLASKALLAKNIQYF.

The V gene is TRBV5-1, the J gene TRBJ1-4; TRBD1 matches 9 bases. Trimming cost V 0 bases and J 3 bases; bases outside gene matches: 9. In germline, CDR1 is SGHRS, CDR2 YFSETQ. The CDR3 is made up of 18 amino acids. The CDR3 spells CASSLGDRASWANEKLFF. The CDR3 DNA follows: TGCGCCAGCAGCTTGGGGGACAGGGCGTCGTGGGCTAATGAAAAACTGTTTTTT.

V usage is TRBV12-3 or TRBV12-4 and J usage is TRBJ1-2; tentative D call: TRBD1 (5 bases). The V end was cut by 5 bases, the J end by 4 bases, with 11 bases between. This CDR3 has 13 residues. The CDR3 nucleotides are TGTGCCAGCAGTGCCCGAAGGGGCTATGGCTACACCTTC. The encoded protein is CASSARRGYGYTF.

V and J are TRBV6-2 or TRBV6-3 and TRBJ1-2, with 7 bases fitting TRBD1. Trimming cost V 0 bases and J 4 bases; bases outside gene matches: 11. There are 17 residues in the CDR3. Germline V gene sequence: CDR1 MNHEY, CDR2 SVGEGT. DNA of the CDR3: TGTGCCAGCAGTTACTCGAGTTTCCAGGGGGATTTCTATGGCTACACCTTC. Translated: CASSYSSFQGDFYGYTF.

The V and J genes are TRBV5-1 and TRBJ2-2, with 8 bases identical to TRBD2. Losses at the gene ends were 0 bases for V and 6 bases for J; bases not matched to a gene: 7. Per the germline V gene, CDR1 is SGHRS and CDR2 is YFSETQ. The CDR3 covers 16 residues. This CDR3 is CASSLAIGRAAGELFF. The CDR3 DNA reads as TGCGCCAGCAGCTTGGCCATCGGGAGGGCCGCCGGGGAGCTGTTTTTT. Full variable domain (remainder filled in from reference TRBV5-1 and TRBJ2-2): KAGVTQTPRYLIKTRGQQVTLSCSPISGHRSVSWYQQTPGQGLQFLFEYFSETQRNKGNFPGRFSGRQFSNSRSEMNVSTLELGDSALYLCASSLAIGRAAGELFFGEGSRLTVL.

This chain connects TRBV6-5 to TRBJ1-4; tentative D call: TRBD1 (6 bases). The CDR3 extends over 15 amino acids. Trimming pared 6 bases from V and 7 bases from J, leaving 18 bases between. Germline CDR1 MNHEY, CDR2 SVGAGI. CDR3 bases: TGTGCCAGCAGCCGTCGGGGGGGGCCATCTGAAAAACTGTTTTTT. Residues: CASSRRGGPSEKLFF.

The chain joins TRBV5-1 to TRBJ2-7; 7 positions match TRBD1. CDR3 size: 16 residues. The germline gives CDR1 SGHRS, CDR2 YFSETQ. V lost 1 base, J lost 6 bases, and 13 bases stayed unmatched. CDR3 nucleotide sequence: TGCGCCAGCAGCTTGAAAACGACAGGGCCGTCCGGCGAGCAGTACTTC. This translates into CASSLKTTGPSGEQYF.

This chain joins TRBV7-9 and TRBJ2-3; 8 bases line up with TRBD1. V shed 5 bases and J 7 bases; nucleotides not matched to a gene: 11. This CDR3 comprises 15 residues. CDR1 is SEHNR and CDR2 is FQNEAQ in the germline V gene (reference sequence). Here the CDR3 reads CASSGEGQGSYTQYF. CDR3 bases: TGTGCCAGCAGCGGAGAAGGACAGGGCTCATATACGCAGTATTTT.